Detailed here is one TCR beta chain. Its cognate antigen is unknown. TCRdb ran MiXCR on the 5' RACE reads and lists one entry per CDR3 protein. This table holds roughly 350,000 distinct CDR3 sequences, 7% to 9.5% found once. The CDR3 totals 13 residues. The V gene's germline CDR1 is SGHRS and CDR2 YFSETQ. The V end was cut by 3 bases, the J end by 5 bases, with 9 bases between. This record belongs to a study of identical twins. Overall study findings and caveats: The same donors were not followed; conclusions instead depended on cross-sectional statistical analysis.

What was sequenced was naive T cells sorted from blood. The chain links TRBV5-1 to TRBJ2-1; D may correspond to TRBD1 or TRBD2 (5 bases each). This TCR was recovered from a woman between 45 and 60 years old in good health. DNA for the CDR3: TGCGCCAGCAGCTGGGACGGTGACAATGAGCAGTTCTTC. Amino acid sequence: CASSWDGDNEQFF. Variable domain in full (rest from reference TRBV5-1 and TRBJ2-1): KAGVTQTPRYLIKTRGQQVTLSCSPISGHRSVSWYQQTPGQGLQFLFEYFSETQRNKGNFPGRFSGRQFSNSRSEMNVSTLELGDSALYLCASSWDGDNEQFFGPGTRLTVL.